This paragraph reports one T cell receptor (beta chain). Its antigen is still unknown. This sample is part of a study of blood T cells in healthy people across ages. Per sample, extraction of total RNA gave at least 5.5 micrograms in every case. Whole-study results and caveats: Total diversity from one million sequenced T cells was likely underestimated.

V was shortened by 9 bases and J by 5 bases, with 10 bases between the two germline ends. Germline loops: CDR1 MNHEY, CDR2 SVGAGI. CDR3 length equals 11 residues. Using a J-beta primer mix together with a sample-barcoded 5' primer, a second PCR was run for about 7 to 12 cycles. TCRdb re-called the 5' RACE reads through MiXCR, storing one row per CDR3 protein. The sample includes 1.5 million to 1.8 million distinct CDR3 sequences, approximately 43% seen only once; the top ten take just over 4%. Input material: blood. V gene TRBV6-5 combines with J gene TRBJ2-5, with D unclear. The receptor comes from a woman between 18 and 29 years old in good health. Written as DNA, the CDR3 is TGTGCCAGTCGCGCGTATGAGACCCAGTACTTC. It codes for CASRAYETQYF.